This TCR beta chain comes out of a study of CD8+ T cells in alopecia areata. Study-wide background: Those patients who were treated received oral tofacitinib, which was given at 5 to 10 mg twice daily for moderate-to-severe alopecia areata. It was 6 to 18 months of tofacitinib, and then there were 6 months off drug.

Researchers took lesional scalp punch biopsies and peripheral blood from people who were alopecia areata patients. cDNA prepared by RNA extraction and subsequent reverse transcription served as the template for sequencing. Generated by immunoSEQ multiplex PCR, the TCRdb table keeps only in-frame clones and is missing some. The data contain 6,000 to 9,500 clones, 60% to 80% of them seen just once; the ten biggest clones take up about 14%. The CDR3 sequence is 16 residues long. V shed 3 bases and J 4 bases; nucleotides not matched to a gene: 5. Germline V gene sequence: CDR1 SGHNT, CDR2 YENEEA. Comment on this clone: Its antigen is not known.

Findings of the study overall: Higher clonality and more expanded CD8+ clones appeared in lesional than normal scalp. Scalp specimens additionally yield sequences from normal skin's resident alphabeta T cells.

The sequencing used skin, collected at week 0. This chain links TRBV11-3 with TRBJ2-3; 12 bases match TRBD2. The receptor comes from a human donor with alopecia areata. The CDR3 DNA sequence: TGTGCCAGCAGCTTGAGACTAGCGGGGGCATCAGATACGCAGTATTTT. Residues: CASSLRLAGASDTQYF.